This entry describes one T cell receptor (beta chain). The CDR3 loop spans 13 amino acids. This record comes from a study of blood T cell repertoires in COVID-19. The table came from immunoSEQ multiplex PCR; TCRdb's copy has only in-frame clones and leaves some out. Of approximately 490,000 clones in the sample, approximately 91% were seen once. Input material: PBMCs or T cells enriched from blood (not recorded which). The rearrangement uses TRBV21-1 and TRBJ1-2; the table's D call, TRBD1, has no DNA check behind it. TRBV21-1 is assigned pseudogene status. This sequence was found in a woman aged 55-70 years who had recovered from COVID-19. The CDR3 nucleotides are TGTGCCAGCAGCAAAGGGACAGGCTATGGCTACACCTTC. Its translation: CASSKGTGYGYTF.